This T cell receptor beta chain was documented in a study of shared clonotypes between healthy human individuals (TCRdb year 2020). Some background on the complete study: The cohort comprised a couple of women and three men aged 18 to 49 years. Per donor, three plates each were used for CD4 naive and CD4 memory, two for CD8 naive, and one for CD8 memory. Between about 0.94 and 8.9 billion PBMCs per donor were obtained by leukapheresis. To increase sequencing depth and limit assay-specific biases, different laboratories used diverse techniques to prepare libraries and sequence TCR repertoires. To estimate repertoire size and how much clonotypes are shared between individuals, the study performed deep sequencing of blood TCR repertoires from a few healthy adults.

Results the study describes overall, beyond this receptor: Clonotypes shared by all four sorted-subset donors showed higher generation probabilities than non-shared clonotypes. Sampling was limited to blood, and TCR repertoires in tissue likely differ from TCR repertoires in blood. Across several donors, about 5% of naive CD4, approximately 3.6% of naive CD8, 2.3% of memory CD4, and around 0.4% of memory CD8 clonotypes were shared. Rarefaction of sorted-subset datasets indicated incomplete sequencing despite the large sequencing depth. Because the study included only a small number of donors, the genetic and exposure-history diversity represented was limited. Naive subsets generally had larger estimated clonotype richness than memory subsets did. Pairwise subsampling led to the expectation that sequencing depth would affect the degree of clonotype sharing among donors.

Including the terminal cysteine and phenylalanine, the CDR3 comprises 14 residues. Only the CDR3 portion is preserved as DNA: 42 bases, with reading frame beginning at the first base. Trimming takes 5 bases off V and 1 base off J; junction bases not matched to a gene: 4. Based on the germline V gene, the CDR1 and CDR2 sequences are MRHNA and SNTAGT. TCR CDR3 regions were amplified from genomic DNA by multiplex PCR using the deep immunoSEQ assay. For each cell subset, the extracted genomic DNA was distributed evenly across all wells of several immunoSEQ 96-well plates, and each plate served as one replicate. For sorted subsets, each replicate PCR was loaded with approximately 0.2 ug genomic DNA, equivalent to approximately 27,000 T cell genomes. Purified libraries were measured with a Qubit 3.0 fluorometer, size-checked on a Bioanalyzer 2100, and measured again with the KAPA Library Quantification kit. Every immunoSEQ 96-well plate was sequenced on a separate single-read 150-cycle Illumina NextSeq 550 flow cell. The study's own analysis went as follows. Because only junctional sequences without quality scores were contained in the immunoSEQ output, filtering matching that applied to full-length reads could not be performed. Sequences were annotated with PyIR, a Python wrapper for IgBLAST v1.9, and V/J genes and CDR3 were assigned using IMGT germline references. Reads were filtered out if the reads had weak V/J assignments (E-value above 1e-6), no CDR3, stop codons, out-of-frame junctions, or ambiguous translated residues. V3J clonotypes were defined by identical inferred V gene, J gene, and CDR3 amino acid sequence. Percentage overlap between repertoires was calculated by dividing the number of shared unique clonotypes by the size of the smaller repertoire. RTK rarefaction, the Chao1 estimator, and Recon v2.1 estimates of unobserved clonotypes were used to assess repertoire richness. Generation probabilities for all TCRbeta clonotypes obtained by the gDNA method from a handful of donors were computed using OLGA. The table comes from immuneACCESS by way of TCRdb, which keeps in-frame sequences with V and J called. Part of the clones is missing from these tables; in studies checked, under half for an unresolved V gene and the rest for unknown reasons. V, J and clone size derive from that table, while D and trimming were established from the DNA sequence. The sample includes about a million clones, with roughly 80% observed a single time. The leading ten clones occupy about 0.89% of the sample.

The donors were healthy, HIV-negative adults who had no recently reported acute infections or vaccinations. All donors were Caucasian adults living in Nashville, Tennessee, USA. CD4+ T cells were enriched through magnetic negative selection, after which naive cells were positively selected on CD45RA and the remaining negative fraction served as the memory subset. Blood was obtained by leukapheresis, after which PBMCs were separated by Ficoll-Histopaque density gradient centrifugation and cryopreserved in liquid nitrogen vapor phase. Purity and quantity of every magnetically sorted T cell population were checked by analytical flow cytometry. From each sorted fraction, genomic DNA was isolated and quantified by UV absorbance on a Nanodrop 2000c. About this clone: What antigen it recognizes has not been identified. Base-call qualities are not available, and no considerably larger clone is one nucleotide away.

Sequencing was performed on memory CD4+ T cells from PBMCs. The cell subset or site label for this specimen denotes: CD45RA-negative fraction. This chain is built from TRBV6-4 and TRBJ1-1; 7 central bases correspond to TRBD1. This TCR was recovered from a man between 18 and 35 years old in good health. Some clones in this sample may be carry-over from other donors' samples. CDR3 region: CASSPGTENTEAFF. The nucleotide sequence is given as TGTGCCAGCAGTCCCGGGACAGAGAACACTGAAGCTTTCTTT.